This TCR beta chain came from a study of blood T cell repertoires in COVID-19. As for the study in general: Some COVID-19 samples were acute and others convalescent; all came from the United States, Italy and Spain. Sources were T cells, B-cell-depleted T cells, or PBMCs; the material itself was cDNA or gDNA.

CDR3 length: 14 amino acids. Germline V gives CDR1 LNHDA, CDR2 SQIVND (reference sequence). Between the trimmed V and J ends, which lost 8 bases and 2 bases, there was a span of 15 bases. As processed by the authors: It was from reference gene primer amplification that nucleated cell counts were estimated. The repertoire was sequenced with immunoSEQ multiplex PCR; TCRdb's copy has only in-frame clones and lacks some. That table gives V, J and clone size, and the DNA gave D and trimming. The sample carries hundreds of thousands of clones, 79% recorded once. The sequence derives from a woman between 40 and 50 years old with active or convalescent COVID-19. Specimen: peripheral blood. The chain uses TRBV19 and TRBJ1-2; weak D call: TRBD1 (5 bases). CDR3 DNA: TGTGCCAGTTCTGCCGGCCGGACAAACTATGGCTACACCTTC. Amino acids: CASSAGRTNYGYTF.